The TCR beta chain described here comes from a study of T cells after yellow fever vaccination. Overall study: In the case of low-cell-number fractions, SMART-Seq v4 Ultra Low Input was used for preparation.

This clonotype was recorded many times. TCRdb re-analysed the 5' RACE reads in MiXCR, keeping a single row per CDR3 protein. The sample has about 230,000 distinct CDR3 sequences; approximately 6.7% are singletons. V lost 3 bases and J 7 bases, leaving 20 bases between the germline ends. CDR3 length: 15 residues. CDR1 and CDR2 (germline): DFQATT, SNEGSKA (reference sequence). The J gene is TRBJ2-3, the V gene TRBV20-1; possibly TRBD2 for D (5 bases). The sequences come from CD4+ T cells sorted from PBMCs, collected on the day of the yellow fever booster vaccination. This sequence originates from a man younger than 40 who received the YFV17D yellow fever vaccine. The CDR3, as DNA: TGCAGTGCTAGGGACCGACCGCGGGCCATAAATACGCAGTATTTT. This encodes CSARDRPRAINTQYF.